The 3 T cell receptor beta chains below were found in one sample sequenced in a study of OX40 agonist ivuxolimab in advanced cancers. TCRdb's table, derived via immunoSEQ multiplex PCR, lists solely in-frame clones and lacks some. The table lists more than 45,000 clones, more than 70% of them singletons, with around 2.5% in the top ten. The specimen comprised CD4+ or CD8+ T cells sorted from blood, sampled in a trial of the OX40 agonist ivuxolimab. All receptors derive from an adult with an advanced solid tumor such as melanoma, head and neck, liver or kidney cancer.

This clone was counted a few times. V is TRBV19 and J is TRBJ1-1; no clear D gene. In germline, CDR1 is LNHDA, CDR2 SQIVND (reference sequence). Between the trimmed V and J ends, which lost 6 bases and 11 bases, there was a span of 10 bases. The CDR3 is made up of 10 amino acids. In DNA, the CDR3 is TGTGCCAGTAGGGGCCCGGGGGCTTTCTTT. Amino acids: CASRGPGAFF.

The chain links TRBV19 to TRBJ2-5; TRBD2 is a possible D gene (5 bases). The length of the CDR3 is 11 residues. Germline V lookup: CDR1 LNHDA, CDR2 SQIVND (reference sequence). Trimming took off 4 bases at V and 9 bases at J, with 9 bases between the two ends. CDR3 sequence reads: CASSRAGAQYF. CDR3 sequence (DNA): TGTGCCAGTAGTAGGGCCGGGGCCCAGTACTTC.

The rearrangement joins TRBV6-4 to TRBJ2-1; perhaps TRBD2 as D (5 bases). V dropped 4 bases and J dropped 6 bases, with 10 bases sitting between them. Per the germline V gene, CDR1 is MRHNA and CDR2 is SNTAGT. This CDR3 contains 13 residues. The CDR3 region has the DNA TGTGCCAGCAGTGTCCAAAGCGGCAATGAGCAGTTCTTC. Translated, it gives CASSVQSGNEQFF.